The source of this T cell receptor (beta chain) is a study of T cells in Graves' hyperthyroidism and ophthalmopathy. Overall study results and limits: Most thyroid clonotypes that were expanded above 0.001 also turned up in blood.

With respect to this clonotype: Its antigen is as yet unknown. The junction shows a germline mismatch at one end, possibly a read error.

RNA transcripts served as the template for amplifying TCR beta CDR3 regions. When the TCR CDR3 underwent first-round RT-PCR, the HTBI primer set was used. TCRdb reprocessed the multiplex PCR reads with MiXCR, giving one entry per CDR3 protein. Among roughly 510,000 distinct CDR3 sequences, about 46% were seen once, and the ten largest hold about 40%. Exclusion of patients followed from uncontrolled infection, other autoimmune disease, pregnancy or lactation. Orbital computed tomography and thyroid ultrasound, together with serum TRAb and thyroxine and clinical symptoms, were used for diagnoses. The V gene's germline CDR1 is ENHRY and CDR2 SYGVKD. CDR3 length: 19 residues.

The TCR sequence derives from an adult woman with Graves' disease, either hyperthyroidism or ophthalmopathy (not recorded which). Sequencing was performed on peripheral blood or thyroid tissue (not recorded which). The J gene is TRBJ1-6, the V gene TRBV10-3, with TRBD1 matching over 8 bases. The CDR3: CAISGQGRPTSSYNSPLHF. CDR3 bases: TGTGCCATCAGTGGACAGGGGAGACCAACGAGCTCCTATAATTCACCTCTCCACTTT.